The present T cell receptor (beta chain) was sequenced within a study of T cells in Graves' hyperthyroidism and ophthalmopathy. There were TCR beta CDR3 regions amplified from RNA transcripts. An initial round of RT-PCR targeting the TCR CDR3 relied on the HTBI primer set. TCRdb re-analysed the multiplex PCR reads in MiXCR, keeping a single row per CDR3 protein. The sample has under 400,000 distinct CDR3 sequences, roughly 20% seen once. Study conclusions and caveats: Among clonotypes expanded in thyroid above 0.001, most were also found in blood.

The PBMCs were taken from 10 ml of fresh peripheral blood. For this clonotype: Its specificity is not known. A much larger clone differs by one base, so this may be a read error.

The CDR3 runs to 15 residues. Germline CDR1 and CDR2: KGHSH and LQKENI. The sequence came from a woman aged 40 to 49 with Graves' ophthalmopathy. The rearrangement joins TRBV18 to TRBJ1-1, with a weak D call TRBD1 (5 bases). The sequencing sample was made of blood. The CDR3 sequence is CTSSPGQNMNTEAFF. The CDR3 DNA is TGTACCAGCTCACCCGGACAAAATATGAACACTGAAGCTTTCTTT.